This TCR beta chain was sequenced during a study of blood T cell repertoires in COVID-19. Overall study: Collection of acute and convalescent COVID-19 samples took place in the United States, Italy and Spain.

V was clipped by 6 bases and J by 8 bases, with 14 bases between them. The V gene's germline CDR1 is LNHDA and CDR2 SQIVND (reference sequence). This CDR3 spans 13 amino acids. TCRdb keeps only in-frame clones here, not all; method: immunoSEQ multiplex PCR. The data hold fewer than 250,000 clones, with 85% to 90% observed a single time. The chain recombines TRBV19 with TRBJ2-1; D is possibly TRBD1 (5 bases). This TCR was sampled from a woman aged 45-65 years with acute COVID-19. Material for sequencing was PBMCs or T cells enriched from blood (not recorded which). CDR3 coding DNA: TGTGCCAGTAGAAGCCGGACATACGATGAGCAGTTCTTC. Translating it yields CASRSRTYDEQFF.